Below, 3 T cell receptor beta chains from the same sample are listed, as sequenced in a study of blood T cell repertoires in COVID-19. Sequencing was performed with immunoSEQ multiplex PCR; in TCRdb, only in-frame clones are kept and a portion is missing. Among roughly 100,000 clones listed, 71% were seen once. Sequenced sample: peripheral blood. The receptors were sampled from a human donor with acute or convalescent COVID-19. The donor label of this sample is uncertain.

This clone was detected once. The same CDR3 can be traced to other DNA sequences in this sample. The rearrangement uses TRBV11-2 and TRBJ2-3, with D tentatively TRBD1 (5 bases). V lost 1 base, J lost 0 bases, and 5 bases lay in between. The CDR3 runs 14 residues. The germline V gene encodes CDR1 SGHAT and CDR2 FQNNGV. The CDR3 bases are TGTGCCAGCAGCTTAGGGGGCAGCACAGATACGCAGTATTTT. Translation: CASSLGGSTDTQYF.

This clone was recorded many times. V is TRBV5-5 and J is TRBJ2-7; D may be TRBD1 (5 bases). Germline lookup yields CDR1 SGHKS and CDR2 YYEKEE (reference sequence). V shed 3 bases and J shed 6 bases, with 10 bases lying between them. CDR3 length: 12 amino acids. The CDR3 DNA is TGTGCCAGCAGCTCCAGGGTTGGCGAGCAGTACTTC. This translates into CASSSRVGEQYF.

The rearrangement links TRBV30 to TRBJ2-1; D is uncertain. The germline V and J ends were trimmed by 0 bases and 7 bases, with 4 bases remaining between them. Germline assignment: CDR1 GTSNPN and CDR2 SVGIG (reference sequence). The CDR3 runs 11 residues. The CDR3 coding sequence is TGTGCCTGGAGTGTTCGGAATGAGCAGTTCTTC. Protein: CAWSVRNEQFF.